The clone carrying this T cell receptor beta chain was seen only a few times. Its target is not known. This record comes from a study of T-cell memory formation after mild COVID-19. Overall study context: Largely donor-specific sequence clusters came from a couple of donors.

Study results and caveats: Shrinking CD4+ clones were chiefly CM and EM; CD8+ ones were chiefly EMRA. Balance between CD4 and CD8 was seen in clones contracting day 15 to 85, and a CD4+ lean was seen in later expanders. The pre-infection memory compartment contained some responding clones, suggesting cross-reactive memory joined.

The V and J ends lost 1 base and 0 bases respectively, with 13 bases between them. The CDR3 covers 17 residues. Per germline, CDR1 KGHDR and CDR2 SFDVKD. One entry per CDR3 protein, called by TCRdb with MiXCR from the 5' RACE reads. The data hold about 430,000 distinct CDR3 sequences, with around 24% observed a single time. The TCR sequence derives from an adult woman who had mild COVID-19 (a few samples of this study predate the infection). Cell type and time point are not known. Sequenced: PBMCs or a T cell subset sorted from them (not recorded which). The chain combines TRBV24-1 with TRBJ2-3; D unresolved. The DNA of the CDR3 is TGTGCCACCAGTGATTTTCGGCTAACCACGAGCACAGATACGCAGTATTTT. It translates to CATSDFRLTTSTDTQYF.